This note documents a single T cell receptor (beta chain) sequence. A much larger clone is a single base away; this may be a read error. This sample is part of a study of molecular identifiers for immune sequencing clone quantification. Via MiXCR, TCRdb re-called the PCR reads, giving one row per CDR3 protein. The sample has tens of thousands of distinct CDR3 sequences; around a quarter are singletons. The germline V gene has CDR1 SGHRS and CDR2 YFSETQ. V shed 1 base and J 5 bases; nucleotides not matched to a gene: 1. This CDR3 contains 13 residues. This TCR came from a human donor in good health. Some libraries in this study had Jurkat cell RNA spiked in. The chain is built from TRBV5-1 and TRBJ1-1; TRBD1 matches at 8 bases. Input material: naive CD8+ T cells from blood, with Jurkat cell RNA spiked in. The subset: FACS-sorted CD8+CD4-CCR7+CD45RA+ naive T cells. For the CDR3, the DNA is TGCGCCAGCAGCTTGAGACAGGGGACTGAAGCTTTCTTT. Protein sequence: CASSLRQGTEAFF. Drawing the rest from reference TRBV5-1 and TRBJ1-1, the complete variable domain is KAGVTQTPRYLIKTRGQQVTLSCSPISGHRSVSWYQQTPGQGLQFLFEYFSETQRNKGNFPGRFSGRQFSNSRSEMNVSTLELGDSALYLCASSLRQGTEAFFGQGTRLTVV.